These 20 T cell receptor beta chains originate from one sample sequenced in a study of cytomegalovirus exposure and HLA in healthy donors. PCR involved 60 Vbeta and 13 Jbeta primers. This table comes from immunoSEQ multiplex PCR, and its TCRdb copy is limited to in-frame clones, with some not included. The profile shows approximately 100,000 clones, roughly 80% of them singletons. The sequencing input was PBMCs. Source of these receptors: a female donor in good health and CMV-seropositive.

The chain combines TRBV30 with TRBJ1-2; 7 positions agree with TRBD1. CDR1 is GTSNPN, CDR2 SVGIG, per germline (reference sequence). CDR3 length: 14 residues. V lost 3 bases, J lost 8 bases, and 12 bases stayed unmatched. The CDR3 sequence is CAWRAITGAGGYTF. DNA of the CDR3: TGTGCCTGGAGGGCGATAACAGGGGCTGGGGGCTACACCTTC.

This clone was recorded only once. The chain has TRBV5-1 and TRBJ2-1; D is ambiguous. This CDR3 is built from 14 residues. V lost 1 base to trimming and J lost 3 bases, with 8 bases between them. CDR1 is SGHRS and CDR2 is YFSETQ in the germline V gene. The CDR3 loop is CASSLSPDYNEQFF. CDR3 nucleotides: TGCGCCAGCAGCTTGAGTCCAGACTACAATGAGCAGTTCTTC.

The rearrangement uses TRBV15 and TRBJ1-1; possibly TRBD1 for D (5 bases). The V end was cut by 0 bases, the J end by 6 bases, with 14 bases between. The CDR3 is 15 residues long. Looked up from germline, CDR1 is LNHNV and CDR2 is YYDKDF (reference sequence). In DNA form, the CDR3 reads TGTGCCACCAGCAGAGATCGGGGGACGTGGGCTGAAGCTTTCTTT. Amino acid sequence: CATSRDRGTWAEAFF.

CDR3 nucleotide sequence: TGTGCCAGCAGTAGGCAGCGCTCTGGAAACACCATATATTTT. This sequence encodes CASSRQRSGNTIYF. V gene TRBV2 combines with J gene TRBJ1-3; no firm D call. The germline V gene encodes CDR1 SNHLY and CDR2 FYNNEI. V lost 5 bases to trimming and J lost 0 bases, with 8 bases between them. CDR3 size: 14 residues.

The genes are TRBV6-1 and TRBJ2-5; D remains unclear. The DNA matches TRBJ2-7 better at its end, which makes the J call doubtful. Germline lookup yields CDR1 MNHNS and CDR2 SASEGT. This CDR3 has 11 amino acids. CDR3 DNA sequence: TGTGCCAGCAGTGAAGAACGCGAGCAGTACTTC. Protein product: CASSEEREQYF.

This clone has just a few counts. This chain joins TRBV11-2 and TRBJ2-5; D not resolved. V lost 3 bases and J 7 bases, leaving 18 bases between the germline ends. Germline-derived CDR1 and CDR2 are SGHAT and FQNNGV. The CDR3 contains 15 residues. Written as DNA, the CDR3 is TGTGCCAGCAGCTTGATGGTTTCGGTTGTCGGGACCCAGTACTTC. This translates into CASSLMVSVVGTQYF.

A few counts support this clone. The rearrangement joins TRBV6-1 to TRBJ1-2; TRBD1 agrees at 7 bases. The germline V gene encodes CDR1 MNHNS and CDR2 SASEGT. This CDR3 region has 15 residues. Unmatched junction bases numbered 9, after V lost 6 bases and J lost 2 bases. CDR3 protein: CASRGDRTKNYGYTF. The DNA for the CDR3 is TGTGCCAGCAGGGGGGACAGAACTAAAAACTATGGCTACACCTTC.

In DNA, the CDR3 is TGTGCCAGCACCAGACCCGGGAATGAGCAGTTCTTC. Its protein product is CASTRPGNEQFF. This rearrangement joins TRBV6-5 to TRBJ2-1, with D unclear. The CDR3 contains 12 residues. The V gene lost 7 bases and the J gene lost 7 bases, with 11 bases spanning the gap. CDR1 is MNHEY and CDR2 is SVGAGI in the germline V gene.

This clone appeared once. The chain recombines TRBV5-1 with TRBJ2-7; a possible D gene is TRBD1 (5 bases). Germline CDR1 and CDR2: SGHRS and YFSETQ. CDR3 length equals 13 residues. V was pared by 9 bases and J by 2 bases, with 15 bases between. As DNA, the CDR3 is TGCGCCACCACAGGTAAGTGGGCCTACGAGCAGTACTTC. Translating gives CATTGKWAYEQYF.

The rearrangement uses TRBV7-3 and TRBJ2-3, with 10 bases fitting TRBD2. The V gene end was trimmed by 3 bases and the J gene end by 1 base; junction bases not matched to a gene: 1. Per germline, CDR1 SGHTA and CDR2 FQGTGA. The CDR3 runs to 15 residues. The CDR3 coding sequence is TGTGCCAGCAGCTTTGGACTAGCGGGCACAGATACGCAGTATTTT. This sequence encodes CASSFGLAGTDTQYF.

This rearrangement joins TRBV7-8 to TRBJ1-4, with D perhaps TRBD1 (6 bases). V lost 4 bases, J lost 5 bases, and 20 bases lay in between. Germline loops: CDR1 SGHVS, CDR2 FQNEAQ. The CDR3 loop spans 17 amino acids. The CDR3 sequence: CASSSQLVQGPNEKLFF. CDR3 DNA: TGTGCCAGCAGCTCCCAGCTTGTCCAGGGGCCAAATGAAAAACTGTTTTTT.

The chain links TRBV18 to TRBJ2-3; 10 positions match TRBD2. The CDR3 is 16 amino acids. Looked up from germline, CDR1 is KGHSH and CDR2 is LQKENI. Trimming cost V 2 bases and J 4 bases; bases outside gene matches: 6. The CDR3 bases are TGTGCCAGCTCACCAGGGACTAGCGTTTCGCCAGATACGCAGTATTTT. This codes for CASSPGTSVSPDTQYF.

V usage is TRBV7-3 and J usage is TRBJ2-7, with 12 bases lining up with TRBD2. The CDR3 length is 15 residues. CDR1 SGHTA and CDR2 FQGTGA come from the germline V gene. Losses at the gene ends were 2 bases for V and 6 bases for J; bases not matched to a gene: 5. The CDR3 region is CASSLGGLAGSEQYF. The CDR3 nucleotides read TGTGCCAGCAGCTTAGGCGGACTAGCGGGATCCGAGCAGTACTTC.

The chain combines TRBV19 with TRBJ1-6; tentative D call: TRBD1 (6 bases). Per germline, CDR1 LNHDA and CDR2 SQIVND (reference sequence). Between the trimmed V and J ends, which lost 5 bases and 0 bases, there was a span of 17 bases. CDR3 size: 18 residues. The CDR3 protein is CASSPGAHRSSYNSPLHF. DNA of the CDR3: TGTGCCAGTAGTCCAGGGGCTCACCGGAGCTCCTATAATTCACCCCTCCACTTT.

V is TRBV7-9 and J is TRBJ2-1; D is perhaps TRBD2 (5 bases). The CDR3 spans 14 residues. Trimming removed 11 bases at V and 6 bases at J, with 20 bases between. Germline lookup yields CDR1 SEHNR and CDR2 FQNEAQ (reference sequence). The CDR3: CAGWETNLFNEQFF. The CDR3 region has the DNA TGTGCCGGATGGGAGACTAACTTGTTCAATGAGCAGTTCTTC. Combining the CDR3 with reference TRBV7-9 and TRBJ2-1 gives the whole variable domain DTGVSQNPRHKITKRGQNVTFRCDPISEHNRLYWYRQTLGQGPEFLTYFQNEAQLEKSRLLSDRFSAERPKGSFSTLEIQRTEQGDSAMYLCAGWETNLFNEQFFGPGTRLTVL.

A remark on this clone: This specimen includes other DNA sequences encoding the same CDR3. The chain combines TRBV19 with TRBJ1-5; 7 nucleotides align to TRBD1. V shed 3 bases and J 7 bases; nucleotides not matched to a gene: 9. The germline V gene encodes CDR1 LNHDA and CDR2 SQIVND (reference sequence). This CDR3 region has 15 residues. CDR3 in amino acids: CASSIHDREEQPQHF. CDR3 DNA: TGTGCCAGTAGTATTCACGACAGGGAAGAACAGCCCCAGCATTTT.

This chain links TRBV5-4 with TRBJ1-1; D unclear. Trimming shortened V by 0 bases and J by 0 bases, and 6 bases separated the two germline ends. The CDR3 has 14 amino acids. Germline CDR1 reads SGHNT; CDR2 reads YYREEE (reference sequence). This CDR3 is CASSLGHVNTEAFF. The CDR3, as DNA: TGTGCCAGCAGCTTGGGACACGTGAACACTGAAGCTTTCTTT.

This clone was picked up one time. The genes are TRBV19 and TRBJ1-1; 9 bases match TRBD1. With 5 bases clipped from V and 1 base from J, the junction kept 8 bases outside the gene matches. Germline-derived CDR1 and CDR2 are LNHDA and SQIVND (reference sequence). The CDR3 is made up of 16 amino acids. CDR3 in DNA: TGTGCCAGTAGTCCCGGGACAGGGTCGAAGAACACTGAAGCTTTCTTT. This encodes CASSPGTGSKNTEAFF.

CDR3 protein: CATSRGGGSRSPLHF. The CDR3 DNA follows: TGTGCCACCAGCAGGGGAGGAGGTAGCAGGTCACCCCTCCACTTT. The chain links TRBV15 to TRBJ1-6, with unresolved D. CDR1 is LNHNV and CDR2 is YYDKDF in the germline V gene (reference sequence). CDR3 size: 15 residues. V lost 3 bases, J lost 10 bases, and 16 bases lay in between.

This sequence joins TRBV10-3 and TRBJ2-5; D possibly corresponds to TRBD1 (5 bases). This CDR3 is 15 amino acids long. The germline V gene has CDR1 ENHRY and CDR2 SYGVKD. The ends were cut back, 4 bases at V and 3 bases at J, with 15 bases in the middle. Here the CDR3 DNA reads TGTGCCATCAGTGGGTGGCCCAGGGTCGAAGAGACCCAGTACTTC. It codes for CAISGWPRVEETQYF.